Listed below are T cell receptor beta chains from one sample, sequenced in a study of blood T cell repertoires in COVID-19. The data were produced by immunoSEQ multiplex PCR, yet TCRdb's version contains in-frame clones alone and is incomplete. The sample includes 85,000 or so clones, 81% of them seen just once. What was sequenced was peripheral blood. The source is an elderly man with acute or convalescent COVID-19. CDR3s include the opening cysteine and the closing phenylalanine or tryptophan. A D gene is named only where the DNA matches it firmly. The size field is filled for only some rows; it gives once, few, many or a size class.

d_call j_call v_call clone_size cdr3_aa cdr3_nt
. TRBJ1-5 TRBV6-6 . CASSYTVLNQPQHF TGTGCCAGCAGTTATACGGTTCTAAATCAGCCCCAGCATTTT
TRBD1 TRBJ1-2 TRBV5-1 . CASSSWATGKGNYGYTF TGCGCCAGCAGCTCTTGGGCGACAGGGAAAGGGAACTATGGCTACACCTTC
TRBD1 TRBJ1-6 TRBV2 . CASRDRQGSYNSPLHF TGTGCCAGCAGAGATCGACAGGGGTCGTATAATTCACCCCTCCACTTT
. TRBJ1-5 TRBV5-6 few CASSLGVQPQHF TGTGCCAGCAGCTTAGGGGTTCAGCCCCAGCATTTT
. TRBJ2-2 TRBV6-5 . CAGGLMSGELFF TGTGCCGGCGGGCTAATGAGCGGGGAGCTGTTTTTT
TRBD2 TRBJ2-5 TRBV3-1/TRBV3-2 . CASSQDLLAEVQETQYF TGTGCCAGCAGCCAAGATCTCCTAGCGGAGGTCCAAGAGACCCAGTACTTC
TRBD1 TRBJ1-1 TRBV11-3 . CASSLETGVGEAFF TGTGCCAGCAGCTTAGAGACAGGGGTAGGTGAAGCTTTCTTT
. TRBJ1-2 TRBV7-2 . CASSPRRDYYGYTF TGTGCCAGCAGCCCTAGGAGGGACTACTATGGCTACACCTTC
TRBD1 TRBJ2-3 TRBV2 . CASSEQGQGGDTQYF TGTGCCAGCAGTGAGCAAGGACAGGGGGGAGATACGCAGTATTTT
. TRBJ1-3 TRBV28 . CASSLGGSGNTIYF TGTGCCAGCAGTTTGGGGGGCTCTGGAAACACCATATATTTT
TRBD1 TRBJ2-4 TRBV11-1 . CASSLHGQGAKNIQYF TGTGCCAGCAGCTTACACGGACAGGGAGCCAAAAACATTCAGTACTTC
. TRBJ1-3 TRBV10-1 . CASSESSRNTIYF TGCGCCAGCAGTGAGTCGTCAAGAAACACCATATATTTT
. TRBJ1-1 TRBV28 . CASSYRFAAFF TGTGCCAGCAGCTACAGGTTTGCAGCTTTCTTT
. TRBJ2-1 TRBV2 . CASNSQGSSYNEQFF TGTGCCAGCAATTCTCAGGGGAGCTCCTACAATGAGCAGTTCTTC
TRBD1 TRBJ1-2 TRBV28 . CASSLSQDRVRTF TGTGCCAGCAGTTTATCACAAGACAGGGTACGCACCTTC
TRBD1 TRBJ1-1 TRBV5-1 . CASSRDLRTGVTEAFF TGCGCCAGCAGCCGCGACTTAAGGACAGGGGTCACTGAAGCTTTCTTT
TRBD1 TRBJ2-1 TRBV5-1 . CASNPGQAYNEQFF TGCGCCAGCAACCCGGGACAGGCTTACAATGAGCAGTTCTTC
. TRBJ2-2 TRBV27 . CASSPRGGELFF TGTGCCAGCAGCCCACGGGGCGGGGAGCTGTTTTTT
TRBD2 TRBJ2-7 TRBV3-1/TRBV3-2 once CASSRDYLLSSYEQYF TGTGCCAGCAGCCGGGACTACCTCTTAAGCTCCTACGAGCAGTACTTC
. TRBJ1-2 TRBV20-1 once CSASLGLEGGYTF TGCAGTGCTAGTCTAGGCCTGGAGGGAGGCTACACCTTC
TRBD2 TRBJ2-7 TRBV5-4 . CASSSLREGYEQYF TGTGCCAGCAGCTCCTTGAGGGAGGGTTACGAGCAGTACTTC
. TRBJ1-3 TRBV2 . CASRIGQRSGNTIYF TGTGCCAGCAGGATCGGACAGAGGTCTGGAAACACCATATATTTT
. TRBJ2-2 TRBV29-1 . CSVGTRATGELFF TGCAGCGTTGGGACAAGGGCCACCGGGGAGCTGTTTTTT
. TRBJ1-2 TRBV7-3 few CASSPSPGNYGYTF TGTGCCAGCAGCCCAAGTCCAGGGAACTATGGCTACACCTTC
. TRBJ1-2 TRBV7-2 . CASAPPGIVYTF TGTGCCAGCGCACCTCCGGGAATCGTCTACACCTTC
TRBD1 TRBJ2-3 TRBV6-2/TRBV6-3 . CASSLTGGTDTQYF TGTGCCAGCAGCCTGACAGGGGGCACAGATACGCAGTATTTT
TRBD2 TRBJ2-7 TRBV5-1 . CASRTTSGSGEQYF TGCGCCAGCAGAACGACTAGCGGGAGCGGCGAGCAGTACTTC
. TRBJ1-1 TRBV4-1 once CASSQDGGGGGRGAFF TGCGCCAGCAGCCAAGATGGGGGGGGCGGTGGCCGGGGAGCTTTCTTT
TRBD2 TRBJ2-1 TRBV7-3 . CASARAGPYNEQFF TGTGCCAGTGCCCGAGCGGGACCCTACAATGAGCAGTTCTTC
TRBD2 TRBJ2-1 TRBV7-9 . CASSSGLAGGDEQFF TGTGCCAGCAGCTCGGGACTAGCGGGAGGGGATGAGCAGTTCTTC
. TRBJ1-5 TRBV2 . CASRQDGGQPQHF TGTGCCAGCAGACAGGACGGGGGTCAGCCCCAGCATTTT
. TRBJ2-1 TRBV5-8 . CASSFPPAGSYNEQFF TGTGCCAGCAGCTTCCCCCCGGCGGGCTCCTACAATGAGCAGTTCTTC
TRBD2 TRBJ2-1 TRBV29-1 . CSVEDRSGTSYNEQFF TGCAGCGTTGAAGATCGGAGCGGGACCTCCTACAATGAGCAGTTCTTC
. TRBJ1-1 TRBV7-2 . CASSLEVQVHPMNTEAFF TGTGCCAGCAGCTTAGAGGTACAGGTTCACCCCATGAACACTGAAGCTTTCTTT
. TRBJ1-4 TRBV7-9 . CASSLVAEKLFF TGTGCCAGCAGCTTAGTGGCTGAAAAACTGTTTTTT
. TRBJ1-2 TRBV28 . CASSPQSYGYTF TGTGCCAGCAGTCCACAGAGCTATGGCTACACCTTC
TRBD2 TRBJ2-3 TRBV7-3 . CASSLTAGGGTDTQYF TGTGCCAGCAGCTTAACGGCGGGAGGCGGCACAGATACGCAGTATTTT
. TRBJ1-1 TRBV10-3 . CATNTRGANTEAFF TGTGCCACTAACACTCGGGGGGCGAACACTGAAGCTTTCTTT
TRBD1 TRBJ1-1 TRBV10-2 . CASSDPPGTGVDTEAFF TGCGCCAGCAGTGATCCCCCCGGGACAGGGGTGGACACTGAAGCTTTCTTT
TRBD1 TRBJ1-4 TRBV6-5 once CASRKGTGGREKLFF TGTGCCAGCAGAAAAGGGACAGGGGGCCGTGAAAAACTGTTTTTT
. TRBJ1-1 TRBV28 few CASSFTLLGGTEAFF TGTGCCAGCAGTTTTACACTCCTGGGAGGGACTGAAGCTTTCTTT
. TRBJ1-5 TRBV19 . CASSIRGQDQPQHF TGTGCCAGTAGTATACGAGGGCAGGATCAGCCCCAGCATTTT
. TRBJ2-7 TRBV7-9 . CASSLYRGEQYF TGTGCCAGCAGCTTATACCGCGGCGAGCAGTACTTC
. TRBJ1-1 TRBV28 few CASSLGGEAFF TGTGCCAGCAGTTTAGGAGGGGAAGCTTTCTTT